This T cell receptor (beta chain) is from a study of siplizumab effects on memory and regulatory T cells. Findings and limits, study-wide: The mapping of alloreactive clones to unstimulated subsets covered only a minor fraction of them. Unstimulated naive T cells seemed to show more diversity than memory cells did, and they also seemed to be among the major contributors to the alloresponse. Suppressive function of proliferating Tregs from siplizumab cultures was not confirmed. Siplizumab, the agent tested, significantly reduced alloreactive sequences traceable to unstimulated CD4+ memory cells.

This CDR3 comprises 13 residues. Deletions cut 1 base from V and 6 bases from J, with 6 bases between. Germline V gene lookup returns CDR1 MNHEY and CDR2 SMNVEV (reference sequence). Regarding this clone: Its antigen is currently unknown.

Produced via immunoSEQ multiplex PCR; TCRdb's table is partial and in-frame only. The table records over 100,000 clones, roughly 92% of them present only once. The chain joins TRBV27 to TRBJ2-2; D remains unclear. Sequences were obtained from CD4+ T cells sorted from blood. This sequence was found in a human donor in good health. The DNA of the CDR3 is TGTGCCAGCAGTTTATTGTACGCCGGGGAGCTGTTTTTT. Protein product: CASSLLYAGELFF.